Below are 8 T cell receptor beta chains sequenced from a single sample in a study of shared clonotypes between healthy human individuals. Data came from immunoSEQ multiplex PCR; TCRdb stores just in-frame clones and leaves some out. The sample holds approximately 2,200,000 clones, around 93% seen once. CD45RO-negative cells were positively selected for CCR7, leaving out terminally differentiated effector memory CD45RA+ cells. Source material: naive CD8+ T cells from PBMCs. The receptor source for this set is a man between 18 and 35 years old in good health. Some clones in this sample may be carry-over from other donors' samples.

The genes are TRBV5-6 and TRBJ2-3; TRBD2 might be the D (5 bases). CDR1 is SGHDT, CDR2 YYEEEE, per germline. The CDR3 length is 19 residues. V was shortened by 8 bases and J by 1 base, with 29 bases between the two germline ends. CDR3 residues: CARQPPLAWWVIGTDTQYF. The CDR3 nucleotides are TGTGCCAGACAACCCCCCCTAGCCTGGTGGGTCATTGGCACAGATACGCAGTATTTT.

The chain couples TRBV19 to TRBJ2-1; 8 positions agree with TRBD2. CDR1 and CDR2 (germline): LNHDA, SQIVND (reference sequence). This CDR3 is 15 amino acids long. Germline trimming cut 3 bases from V and 4 bases from J; bases unmatched to any gene: 5. CDR3 sequence reads: CASSISSGRYNEQFF. In DNA, the CDR3 is TGTGCCAGTAGTATCTCTAGCGGGCGGTACAATGAGCAGTTCTTC.

The rearrangement joins TRBV19 to TRBJ2-7; D gene uncertain. The CDR3 consists of 15 residues. V lost 9 bases, J lost 3 bases, and 21 bases lay in between. The germline V gene has CDR1 LNHDA and CDR2 SQIVND (reference sequence). The CDR3 sequence: CASSRPGEGNYEQYF. The CDR3 nucleotides read TGTGCCAGCTCAAGGCCTGGGGAAGGGAACTACGAGCAGTACTTC.

The chain uses TRBV6-5 and TRBJ1-1, with unresolved D. The germline gives CDR1 MNHEY, CDR2 SVGAGI. The V gene lost 6 bases and the J gene lost 5 bases, with 19 bases spanning the gap. The CDR3 is made up of 15 amino acids. The CDR3, as DNA: TGTGCCAGCAGCCCTTTATTTCAGAGGGCAACTGAAGCTTTCTTT. Protein: CASSPLFQRATEAFF.

The gene calls are TRBV9 and TRBJ2-1, with 7 bases identical to TRBD1. V was clipped by 0 bases and J by 9 bases; unmatched bases: 9. The germline CDR1 and CDR2 sequences are SGDLS and YYNGEE. The CDR3 sequence is 15 residues long. CDR3 DNA sequence: TGTGCCAGCAGCGTAGGGGCAGGGGGTAACGGTGAGCAGTTCTTC. It specifies CASSVGAGGNGEQFF.

The rearrangement uses TRBV14 and TRBJ2-1; D possibly corresponds to TRBD2 (6 bases). There are 14 residues in the CDR3. Per the germline V gene, CDR1 is SGHDN and CDR2 is FVKESK. V dropped 5 bases and J dropped 10 bases, with 18 bases sitting between them. The chain's CDR3 is CASSSRLVQGEQFF. DNA of the CDR3: TGTGCCAGCAGCTCTCGACTAGTACAAGGGGAGCAGTTCTTC.

The chain couples TRBV27 to TRBJ1-1; D not certain. CDR1 and CDR2 (germline): MNHEY, SMNVEV (reference sequence). V was trimmed by 4 bases and J by 3 bases, leaving 12 bases between them. CDR3 length: 14 amino acids. This chain's CDR3 is CASSSIFMDTEAFF. The DNA of the CDR3 is TGTGCCAGCAGTTCTATTTTCATGGACACTGAAGCTTTCTTT.

The J gene is TRBJ1-2, the V gene TRBV27; D is undetermined. The germline V gene has CDR1 MNHEY and CDR2 SMNVEV (reference sequence). V lost 6 bases and J lost 2, with 10 bases in between. The CDR3 sequence is 13 residues long. CDR3 amino acids: CASRRGTNYGYTF. DNA of the CDR3: TGTGCCAGCAGGCGGGGAACGAACTATGGCTACACCTTC.